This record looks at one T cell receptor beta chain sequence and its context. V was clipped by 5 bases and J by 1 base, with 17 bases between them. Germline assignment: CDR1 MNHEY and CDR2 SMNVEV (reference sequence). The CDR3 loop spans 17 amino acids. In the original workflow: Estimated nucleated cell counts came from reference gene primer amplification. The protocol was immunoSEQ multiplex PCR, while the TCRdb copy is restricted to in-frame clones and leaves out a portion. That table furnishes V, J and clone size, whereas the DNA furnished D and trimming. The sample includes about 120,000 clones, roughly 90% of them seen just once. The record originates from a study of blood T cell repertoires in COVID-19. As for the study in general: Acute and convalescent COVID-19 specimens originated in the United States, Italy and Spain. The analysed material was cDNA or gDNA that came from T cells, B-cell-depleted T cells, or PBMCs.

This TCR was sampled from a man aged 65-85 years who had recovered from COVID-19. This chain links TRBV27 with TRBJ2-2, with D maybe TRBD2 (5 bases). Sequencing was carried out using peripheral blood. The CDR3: CASSPRGDGENTGELFF. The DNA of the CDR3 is TGTGCCAGCAGTCCCCGGGGTGACGGGGAGAACACCGGGGAGCTGTTTTTT.